This passage covers 21 T cell receptor beta chains from one sample sequenced in a study of T cell responses to AZD1222 COVID-19 vaccine. Generated by immunoSEQ multiplex PCR, the TCRdb table keeps only in-frame clones and is missing some. The sample holds 150,000 to 200,000 clones; approximately 92% are singletons and the top ten take more than 9%. Sequences were derived from peripheral blood, sampled on day 0 of AZD1222 vaccination. The receptors were gathered from an adult in good health.

The chain joins TRBV18 to TRBJ2-1; D may be TRBD2 (5 bases). The V end was cut by 0 bases, the J end by 6 bases, with 18 bases between. Germline values: CDR1 KGHSH, CDR2 LQKENI. This CDR3 comprises 17 residues. The CDR3 DNA reads TGTGCCAGCTCACCACCTCAAGGCGCGGGTGGGAGCAATGAGCAGTTCTTC. Protein: CASSPPQGAGGSNEQFF.

J is TRBJ2-1 and V is TRBV5-4, with TRBD2 matching 13 bases. Germline V gene sequence: CDR1 SGHNT, CDR2 YYREEE (reference sequence). CDR3 size: 16 residues. J was trimmed by 4 bases and V by 5 bases; bases with no gene match: 6. CDR3 in DNA: TGTGCCAGCAGAAAGGGACTAGCGGGAAATTACAATGAGCAGTTCTTC. Encoded protein: CASRKGLAGNYNEQFF.

This clone was seen only a few times. The CDR3 DNA reads as TGTGCCAGCAGTCCCCAGAAGGGGTTCCGTAGGTCCTACGAGCAGTACGTC. It translates to CASSPQKGFRRSYEQYV. This chain joins TRBV28 and TRBJ2-7; D may be TRBD1 (5 bases). V gave up 5 bases and J gave up 1 base, with 21 bases separating them. CDR3 length equals 17 residues. Germline V gives CDR1 MDHEN, CDR2 SYDVKM.

The chain couples TRBV28 to TRBJ1-6, with D unresolved. V lost 6 bases to trimming and J lost 10 bases, with 22 bases between them. Germline V gene lookup returns CDR1 MDHEN and CDR2 SYDVKM. The CDR3 extends over 16 amino acids. CDR3 DNA sequence: TGTGCCAGCAGCCTCGCGCCGGGGATTAAGTGGTCACCCCTCCACTTT. Translating it yields CASSLAPGIKWSPLHF.

This clone appeared a single time. The V and J genes are TRBV3-1 (or the pseudogene TRBV3-2) and TRBJ2-5; TRBD1 is a possible D gene (5 bases). Trimming removed 3 bases at V and 1 base at J, with 15 bases between. The germline V gene encodes CDR1 LGHDT and CDR2 YNNKEL (reference sequence). This CDR3 is built from 16 residues. The CDR3 nucleotides read TGTGCCAGCAGCCAGGGGCTCAACAGCATCCAAGAGACCCAGTACTTC. It encodes CASSQGLNSIQETQYF.

The rearrangement joins TRBV2 to TRBJ2-1; D remains unclear. The CDR3 has 12 residues. Germline lookup yields CDR1 SNHLY and CDR2 FYNNEI. Trimming removed 6 bases from V and 6 bases from J, with 9 bases in between. The CDR3 DNA sequence: TGTGCCAGCAGACTGATGGGCAATGAGCAGTTCTTC. Its translation: CASRLMGNEQFF.

This clone was found once. This rearrangement joins TRBV4-2 to TRBJ2-7; D gene uncertain. Germline V lookup: CDR1 LGHNA, CDR2 YNFKEQ. The V end lost 0 bases, the J end lost 5 bases, and 14 bases lay between the germline ends. The length of the CDR3 is 15 residues. CDR3 sequence (DNA): TGTGCCAGCAGCCAAGAATGGCTCTCGGGCGACGAGCAGTACGTC. It is translated as CASSQEWLSGDEQYV.

The J gene is TRBJ2-1, the V gene TRBV5-8; a possible D gene is TRBD2 (6 bases). Trimming took off 0 bases at V and 5 bases at J, with 21 bases between the two ends. Per germline, CDR1 SGHTS and CDR2 YDEGEE. The CDR3 has 18 amino acids. CDR3 region: CASSLVRAGTATNNEQFF. The CDR3 nucleotides read TGTGCCAGCAGCTTGGTAAGGGCAGGGACTGCGACGAACAATGAGCAGTTCTTC.

The V gene is TRBV18, the J gene TRBJ2-7, with TRBD1 matching 7 bases. V shed 3 bases, J shed 2 bases, and the junction held 10 bases outside the gene matches. The CDR3 sequence is 16 residues long. CDR1 and CDR2 (germline): KGHSH, LQKENI. CDR3 coding DNA: TGTGCCAGCTCACCGAGTTCCGGGACAGCGACCTACGAGCAGTACTTC. It yields the protein CASSPSSGTATYEQYF.

This sequence joins TRBV11-2 and TRBJ1-1; D possibly corresponds to TRBD1 (5 bases). With 5 bases removed from V and 11 bases from J, the gap between germline ends came to 21 bases. Per the germline V gene, CDR1 is SGHAT and CDR2 is FQNNGV. The CDR3 covers 14 residues. In DNA form, the CDR3 reads TGTGCCAGCAGCCTGACTTTTAAAGGGGCAGAGGCTTTCTTT. It yields the protein CASSLTFKGAEAFF.

The chain combines TRBV12-3 or TRBV12-4 with TRBJ2-1, with D possibly matching TRBD1 (5 bases). This CDR3 contains 13 residues. Trimming left V 5 bases short and J 9 bases short, with 14 bases between. CDR3 nucleotide sequence: TGTGCCAGCAGTCTCGGACATTCGGGTGAGCAGTTCTTC. Protein product: CASSLGHSGEQFF.

The chain is built from TRBV25-1 and TRBJ2-7; 7 bases match TRBD1. The trim removed 6 bases at V and 3 bases at J, leaving 5 bases unmatched. Germline loops: CDR1 MGHDK, CDR2 SYGVNS. The CDR3 has 13 amino acids. This CDR3 is CASRGQNSYEQYF. CDR3 bases: TGTGCCAGCAGGGGACAGAACAGCTACGAGCAGTACTTC.

The chain employs TRBV19 and TRBJ2-4; the D is unclear. Germline V gene sequence: CDR1 LNHDA, CDR2 SQIVND (reference sequence). V gave up 8 bases and J gave up 0 bases, with 8 bases separating them. This CDR3 comprises 13 residues. The CDR3 reads CASHSPAKNIQYF. DNA for the CDR3: TGTGCCAGTCACAGCCCAGCCAAAAACATTCAGTACTTC. Filled out from reference TRBV19 and TRBJ2-4, the complete variable domain reads DGGITQSPKYLFRKEGQNVTLSCEQNLNHDAMYWYRQDPGQGLRLIYYSQIVNDFQKGDIAEGYSVSREKKESFPLTVTSAQKNPTAFYLCASHSPAKNIQYFGAGTRLSVL.

The chain recombines TRBV30 with TRBJ1-1; 9 bases line up with TRBD1. With 5 bases clipped from V and 1 base from J, the junction kept 2 bases outside the gene matches. In germline, CDR1 is GTSNPN, CDR2 SVGIG (reference sequence). This CDR3 contains 13 residues. The CDR3 coding sequence is TGTGCCTGGGGGGACAGGGCGAACACTGAAGCTTTCTTT. As protein: CAWGDRANTEAFF.

The rearrangement uses TRBV27 and TRBJ2-6; D ambiguous. CDR3 size: 15 residues. The V end lost 6 bases, the J end lost 3 bases, and 12 bases lay between the germline ends. Germline CDR1 reads MNHEY; CDR2 reads SMNVEV (reference sequence). The CDR3 nucleotides read TGTGCCAGCAGCTGGGGTTCGGGTGGGGCCAACGTCCTGACTTTC. This sequence encodes CASSWGSGGANVLTF.

Concerning this clone: This specimen includes other DNA sequences encoding the same CDR3. J is TRBJ1-1 and V is TRBV5-1, with D maybe TRBD1 (5 bases). Per germline, CDR1 SGHRS and CDR2 YFSETQ. This CDR3 region has 14 residues. Trimming removed 4 bases from V and 5 bases from J, with 15 bases in between. The CDR3 DNA is TGCGCCAGCAGCCCCGAGGGGCGGAAAACTGAAGCTTTCTTT. Translated: CASSPEGRKTEAFF.

V gene TRBV5-1 combines with J gene TRBJ2-1; tentative D call: TRBD2 (6 bases). In germline, CDR1 is SGHRS, CDR2 YFSETQ. Trimming took off 4 bases at V and 10 bases at J, with 18 bases between the two ends. The CDR3 is 14 residues long. The DNA for the CDR3 is TGCGCCAGCAGCCCGGGACTTGAGATTGAGGAGCAGTTCTTC. Its protein is CASSPGLEIEEQFF.

V and J are TRBV27 and TRBJ1-5; D ambiguous. The CDR3 extends over 12 amino acids. In germline, CDR1 is MNHEY, CDR2 SMNVEV (reference sequence). The V end was cut by 6 bases, the J end by 2 bases, with 5 bases between. The CDR3 sequence is CASREGNQPQHF. For the CDR3, the DNA is TGTGCCAGCAGGGAGGGCAATCAGCCCCAGCATTTT.

V usage is TRBV29-1 and J usage is TRBJ2-1; D not resolved. This CDR3 comprises 13 residues. Germline CDR1 SQVTM, CDR2 ANQGSEA. Trimming removed 4 bases from V and 8 bases from J, with 15 bases in between. The CDR3 sequence is CSVVGVFGYEQFF. In DNA form, the CDR3 reads TGCAGCGTTGTAGGAGTTTTCGGGTATGAGCAGTTCTTC.

V and J are TRBV14 and TRBJ1-1, with D uncertain. CDR3 size: 13 residues. The germline V gene encodes CDR1 SGHDN and CDR2 FVKESK. The V gene lost 3 bases and the J gene lost 4 bases, with 9 bases spanning the gap. The CDR3 coding sequence is TGTGCCAGCAGCCAGGGAGCCCGCACTGAAGCTTTCTTT. Translating it yields CASSQGARTEAFF.

This clone was seen once. The chain has TRBV7-6 and TRBJ1-1; D is unclear. The V gene's germline CDR1 is SGHVS and CDR2 FNYEAQ. V dropped 3 bases and J dropped 6 bases, with 29 bases sitting between them. The CDR3 is 19 residues long. CDR3 in amino acids: CASSFPSENEEGLRAEAFF. The CDR3 DNA reads as TGTGCCAGCAGCTTCCCGAGCGAGAATGAAGAGGGCTTAAGGGCTGAAGCTTTCTTT.